This T cell receptor beta chain was obtained from a study of shared clonotypes between healthy human individuals. Study context: A couple of female and three male donors aged 18 to 49 were enrolled.

General study results and limits: Four donors had roughly 5.2% of their naive CD4 clonotypes in common.

Germline lookup yields CDR1 MGHRA and CDR2 YSYEKL. V shed 0 bases, J shed 5 bases, and the junction held 5 bases outside the gene matches. The length of the CDR3 is 15 residues. Researchers ran the assay at a deep level. Method: immunoSEQ multiplex PCR; TCRdb's copy keeps in-frame clones and lacks some. Of millions of clones listed, about 95% were seen once; the top ten hold 1.1%. Regarding this clone: Antigen: not known.

The naive CD8 subset, CD45RO-negative cells positively selected for CCR7, excluded terminally differentiated effector memory CD45RA+ cells. The sample consisted of naive CD8+ T cells sorted from blood. V usage is TRBV4-1 and J usage is TRBJ2-5, with 8 bases identical to TRBD1. This TCR was sampled from a man between 18 and 29 years old in good health. The CDR3 nucleotides read TGCGCCAGCAGCCAAGATAGGACAGGGATGGAGACCCAGTACTTC. This gives the protein CASSQDRTGMETQYF.